This T cell receptor beta chain was observed in a study of T cell changes during pregnancy in multiple sclerosis (dated by TCRdb to about 2019). Looking at the study overall: Changes in the T cell repertoire over the course of pregnancy were examined in this study in women with multiple sclerosis.

Between the V and J ends, shortened by 3 bases and 4 bases respectively, the junction contains 9 bases. CDR1 and CDR2 were assigned from the germline V gene (reference sequence) as SEHNR and FQNEAQ. Taken from cysteine to phenylalanine, the CDR3 has 13 residues. Just the 39-base CDR3 DNA is kept, in frame starting at base 1. The method behind the library was the immunoSEQ multiplex PCR assay. TCRdb re-hosts the immuneACCESS table, in-frame sequences only. Its copies lack some clones; in the studies checked, an unresolved V gene accounts for under half of them, and the cause for the rest is not known. The sample has about 89,000 clones on record, 85% to 95% of them singletons. Clones ranked in the top ten supply 1.5% to 2% of the sample. This clone occurred a few times. Its recognized antigen is unknown. Base qualities were left out, and no much larger clone turns up one base away.

The receptor was derived from a female donor in good health, enrolled as a control in a pregnancy study. The sequence is built from TRBV7-9 and TRBJ1-1, and perhaps TRBD1 as D gene, on 5 matching bases. Specimen: peripheral blood, collected after pregnancy. Here is the DNA: TGTGCCAGCAGCTTCTCCCAGGGCACTGAAGCTTTCTTT. It specifies CASSFSQGTEAFF.